The rows below give T cell receptor beta chains drawn from one sample of a study of graft-versus-host responses after intestinal transplantation. Their antigens remain unidentified. Profiling relied on immunoSEQ multiplex PCR, and the TCRdb table lists in-frame clones only, not all of them. The table has tens of thousands of clones, 75% to 95% seen once. The specimen comprised unstimulated CD8+ T cells sorted from spleen or lymph node cells, sampled before intestinal transplant. These receptors were collected from a human donor who received an intestinal transplant. Both conserved end residues are part of each CDR3. Fields, in order: J gene, V gene, clone size, D gene, CDR3 DNA, CDR3 protein. The D gene is left open where the match is weak. Some rows mark clone size as missing; the rest say once, few, many or name a class of expanded clone.

J: TRBJ2-1; V: TRBV9; size: .; D: TRBD1; DNA: TGTGCCAGCAGCGTAATGGGGACAGAAGATGAGCAGTTCTTC; CDR3: CASSVMGTEDEQFF
J: TRBJ2-7; V: TRBV14; size: .; D: .; DNA: TGTGCCAGCAGCCAAGGTCCCTCGGGACCCTCCTACGAGCAGTACTTC; CDR3: CASSQGPSGPSYEQYF
J: TRBJ2-5; V: TRBV7-6; size: .; D: TRBD2; DNA: TGTGCCAGCAGCCTTACCTATAGGGGTAGCGGGGGCCAAGAGACCCAGTACTTC; CDR3: CASSLTYRGSGGQETQYF
J: TRBJ1-4; V: TRBV5-3; size: few; D: .; DNA: TGTGCCGGCCCGCCCAGTGGGACGCCTATGGAAAAACTGTTTTTT; CDR3: CAGPPSGTPMEKLFF
J: TRBJ2-5; V: TRBV7-6; size: .; D: .; DNA: TGTGCCAGCAGGGGCAGGGCCCAAGAGACCCAGTACTTC; CDR3: CASRGRAQETQYF
J: TRBJ1-3; V: TRBV6-5; size: .; D: .; DNA: TGTGCCAGCAGTTACTCCCGGGGGGGAAGAGGAAACACCATATATTTT; CDR3: CASSYSRGGRGNTIYF
J: TRBJ2-7; V: TRBV9; size: .; D: .; DNA: TGTGCCAGCAGCGTAGGGGACAACTCCTACGAGCAGTACTTC; CDR3: CASSVGDNSYEQYF
J: TRBJ2-1; V: TRBV28; size: .; D: .; DNA: TGTGCCAGCAGTTTAGTAGGCAATGAGCAGTTCTTC; CDR3: CASSLVGNEQFF
J: TRBJ1-2; V: TRBV16; size: .; D: .; DNA: TGTGCCATCTACCTCAAGACGACAGGAACTCTGTTTGGTGGCTACACCTTC; CDR3: CAIYLKTTGTLFGGYTF
J: TRBJ2-7; V: TRBV28; size: .; D: TRBD1; DNA: TGTGCCAGCACTCTAGGTCTCGGACAGGGGTCCTACGAGCAGTACTTC; CDR3: CASTLGLGQGSYEQYF
J: TRBJ2-6; V: TRBV27; size: .; D: .; DNA: TGTGCCAGCAGTTTGTGGGCTGGGGCCAACGTCCTGACTTTC; CDR3: CASSLWAGANVLTF
J: TRBJ1-2; V: TRBV11-3; size: few; D: TRBD1; DNA: TGTGCCAGCAGCTTCTCCTACGGACAGGGCTATGGCTACACCTTC; CDR3: CASSFSYGQGYGYTF
J: TRBJ2-3; V: TRBV11-2; size: .; D: .; DNA: TGTGCCAGCAGCGTATACACAGATACGCAGTATTTT; CDR3: CASSVYTDTQYF
J: TRBJ2-2; V: TRBV15; size: .; D: .; DNA: TGTGCCACCAGCCGGACCGGCGGGGAGCTGTTTTTT; CDR3: CATSRTGGELFF
J: TRBJ1-1; V: TRBV4-1; size: once; D: .; DNA: TGCGCCAGCAGCCAGATGGGTCCATTTGGGGACACTGAAGCTTTCTTT; CDR3: CASSQMGPFGDTEAFF
J: TRBJ1-2; V: TRBV5-1; size: .; D: .; DNA: TGCGCCATCACACCCTATGGCTACACCTTC; CDR3: CAITPYGYTF
J: TRBJ1-6; V: TRBV6-5; size: .; D: .; DNA: TGTGCCAGCAGTTACTACCCCGAAATTTCCTCACCCCTCCACTTT; CDR3: CASSYYPEISSPLHF
J: TRBJ2-7; V: TRBV5-6; size: .; D: .; DNA: TGTGCCAGCAGCTTGGAGGGGTTCGAGCAGTACTTC; CDR3: CASSLEGFEQYF
J: TRBJ2-3; V: TRBV14; size: once; D: .; DNA: TGTGCCAGCAGCCCCCGGATAGCGGCTAGCACAGATACGCAGTATTTT; CDR3: CASSPRIAASTDTQYF
J: TRBJ2-4; V: TRBV7-2; size: .; D: .; DNA: TGTGCCAGCAGCTTAACTGGTGGACTGGGAGCCAAAAACATTCAGTACTTC; CDR3: CASSLTGGLGAKNIQYF
J: TRBJ2-7; V: TRBV7-6; size: .; D: .; DNA: TGTGCCAGCAGCTTAGGGGGGCCCTCCTACGAGCAGTACTTC; CDR3: CASSLGGPSYEQYF
J: TRBJ2-7; V: TRBV6-5; size: .; D: .; DNA: TGTGCCAGCATAAGTAGCTCCTACGAGCAGTACTTC; CDR3: CASISSSYEQYF
J: TRBJ1-2; V: TRBV2; size: .; D: .; DNA: TGTGCCAGCAGTGACAATACGTACCACGCTAACTATGGCTACACCTTC; CDR3: CASSDNTYHANYGYTF
J: TRBJ1-1; V: TRBV7-9; size: .; D: .; DNA: TGTGCCAGCAGCTTAGTGACAGGGAACACTGAAGCTTTCTTT; CDR3: CASSLVTGNTEAFF
J: TRBJ2-5; V: TRBV6-5; size: once; D: TRBD1; DNA: TGTGCCAGCAGTTATGGGACAGGGGGCCGAGAGACCCAGTACTTC; CDR3: CASSYGTGGRETQYF
J: TRBJ2-2; V: TRBV5-1; size: .; D: TRBD1; DNA: TGCGCCAGCAGCTCGGGACAGGCTAACACCGGGGAGCTGTTTTTT; CDR3: CASSSGQANTGELFF
J: TRBJ2-7; V: TRBV6-6; size: .; D: .; DNA: TGTGCCAGCAGTTACTCGCAGGAAGACGAGCAGTACTTC; CDR3: CASSYSQEDEQYF
J: TRBJ2-3; V: TRBV9; size: .; D: .; DNA: TGTGCCAGCAGCGTCACTCCCAACACAGATACGCAGTATTTT; CDR3: CASSVTPNTDTQYF
J: TRBJ2-2; V: TRBV28; size: .; D: TRBD1; DNA: TGTGCCAGCTCCGGAGCGCAGGGGGCGAACACCGGGGAGCTGTTTTTT; CDR3: CASSGAQGANTGELFF
J: TRBJ1-2; V: TRBV14; size: once; D: .; DNA: TGTGCCAGCAGCCCACAGGGTGTACGCTATGGCTACACCTTC; CDR3: CASSPQGVRYGYTF
J: TRBJ2-1; V: TRBV5-6; size: .; D: .; DNA: TGTGCCAGCAGCTTGGGGTCCTACAATGAGCAGTTCTTC; CDR3: CASSLGSYNEQFF
J: TRBJ1-6; V: TRBV19; size: .; D: .; DNA: TGTGCCAGTAGTATCCCCGACTATAATTCACCCCTCCACTTT; CDR3: CASSIPDYNSPLHF
J: TRBJ2-7; V: TRBV13; size: .; D: TRBD1; DNA: TGTGCCAGCAGCACGACAGGGGGCCCCCTGCCCGAGCAGTACTTC; CDR3: CASSTTGGPLPEQYF
J: TRBJ1-4; V: TRBV29-1; size: .; D: .; DNA: TGCAGCGCCGTGGACAGTATTGAATTTTTT; CDR3: CSAVDSIEFF
J: TRBJ2-5; V: TRBV4-1; size: .; D: TRBD2; DNA: TGCGCCAGCAGCCAAGGACTAGCGGAGACCCAGTACTTC; CDR3: CASSQGLAETQYF
J: TRBJ2-6; V: TRBV7-9; size: .; D: .; DNA: TGTGCCAGCGGTCCTGGGGCCAACGTCCTGACTTTC; CDR3: CASGPGANVLTF
J: TRBJ2-3; V: TRBV11-2; size: once; D: TRBD2; DNA: TGTGCCAGCAGCTTATCGGGGGGAGAGGAGGATACGCAGTATTTT; CDR3: CASSLSGGEEDTQYF
J: TRBJ2-3; V: TRBV11-2; size: .; D: .; DNA: TGTGCCAGCAGCCCAACGATGGCAGATACGCAGTATTTT; CDR3: CASSPTMADTQYF
J: TRBJ2-2; V: TRBV4-1; size: .; D: TRBD1; DNA: TGCGCCAGCAGCCAGGCCGACAGGGAGTGGTCCGGGGAGCTGTTTTTT; CDR3: CASSQADREWSGELFF
J: TRBJ1-2; V: TRBV10-3; size: .; D: .; DNA: TGTGCCATCTTTAATATCGGGGAACCCTATGGCTACACCTTC; CDR3: CAIFNIGEPYGYTF
J: TRBJ2-4; V: TRBV29-1; size: .; D: TRBD2; DNA: TGCAGCGTTGAAGAAGCTAGCGGTTGGGAGGCCAAAAACATTCAGTACTTC; CDR3: CSVEEASGWEAKNIQYF
J: TRBJ1-1; V: TRBV2; size: .; D: TRBD1; DNA: TGTGCAGAACCGCCTAAACAGGGGCCTGAAGCTTTCTTT; CDR3: CAEPPKQGPEAFF
J: TRBJ1-2; V: TRBV7-6; size: .; D: .; DNA: TGTGCCAGCAGCAGCCGTGGGGTCTATGGCTACACCTTC; CDR3: CASSSRGVYGYTF
J: TRBJ1-4; V: TRBV11-2; size: .; D: .; DNA: TGTGCCAGCGGGTCCAGGGAACTAACTAATGAAAAACTGTTTTTT; CDR3: CASGSRELTNEKLFF